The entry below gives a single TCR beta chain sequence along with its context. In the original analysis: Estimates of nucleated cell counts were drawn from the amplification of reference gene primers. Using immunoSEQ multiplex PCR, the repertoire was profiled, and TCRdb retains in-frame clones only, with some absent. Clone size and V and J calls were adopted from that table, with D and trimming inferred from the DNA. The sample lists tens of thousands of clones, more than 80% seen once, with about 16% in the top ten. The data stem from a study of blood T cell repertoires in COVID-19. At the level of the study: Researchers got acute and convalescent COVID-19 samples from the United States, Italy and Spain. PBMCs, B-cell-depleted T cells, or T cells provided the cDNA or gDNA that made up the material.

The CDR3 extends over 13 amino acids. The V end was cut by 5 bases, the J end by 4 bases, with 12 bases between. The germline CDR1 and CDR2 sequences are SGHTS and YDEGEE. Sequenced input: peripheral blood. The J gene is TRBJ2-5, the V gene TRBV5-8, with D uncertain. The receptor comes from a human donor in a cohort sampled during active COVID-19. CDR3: CASRVVGGETQYF. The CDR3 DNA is TGTGCCAGCAGGGTGGTCGGTGGAGAGACCCAGTACTTC.